One and the same sample provided the 3 T cell receptor beta chains below, sequenced in a study of PD-L1 blockade in urothelial cancer. Sequencing used immunoSEQ multiplex PCR; TCRdb keeps in-frame clones, though not all of them. The sample comprises 45,000 to 60,000 clones, 75% to 90% of which are singletons, and around 1.5% rests with the top ten. Time point denoted: pretreatment peripheral blood. The sample was PBMCs, taken around atezolizumab (anti-PD-L1) treatment. These receptors originate from a man aged 45-60 years with urothelial cancer.

The chain carries TRBV7-8 and TRBJ2-1, with a tentative D call TRBD2 (6 bases). The V end was cut by 5 bases, the J end by 7 bases, with 9 bases between. CDR3 size: 12 residues. Germline V gene sequence: CDR1 SGHVS, CDR2 FQNEAQ. The CDR3 loop is CASSQTRNEQFF. As DNA, the CDR3 is TGTGCCAGCAGCCAGACTAGAAATGAGCAGTTCTTC.

This chain links TRBV7-9 with TRBJ2-2; 10 nucleotides match TRBD1. The ends lost 6 bases at V and 7 bases at J; junction bases unmatched: 8. This CDR3 is built from 15 residues. From germline, CDR1 is SEHNR and CDR2 FQNEAQ (reference sequence). CDR3 nucleotides: TGTGCCAGCAGACCGCGACAGGGGGCTGTCGGGGAGCTGTTTTTT. Translation: CASRPRQGAVGELFF.

The genes are TRBV4-1 and TRBJ1-2, with TRBD1 identical over 12 bases. This CDR3 has 15 amino acids. Trimming removed 5 bases from V and 2 bases from J; junction bases left unmatched: 3. The germline V gene encodes CDR1 MGHRA and CDR2 YSYEKL. Here the CDR3 reads CASSAGTGGNYGYTF. CDR3 in DNA: TGCGCCAGCAGCGCCGGGACAGGGGGCAACTATGGCTACACCTTC.